This T cell receptor (beta chain) was retrieved from a study of CD8 T cells in ankylosing spondylitis. Broader study findings: Fewer than 10 highly homologous variants made up a TCR beta motif that seemed to typify ankylosing spondylitis blood.

From the 5' RACE reads, TCRdb called clonotypes with MiXCR, one entry per CDR3 protein. The sample carries over 600,000 distinct CDR3 sequences, around 19% recorded once. V was trimmed by 4 bases and J by 0 bases, leaving 12 bases between them. This CDR3 is built from 16 residues. In germline, CDR1 is KGHDR, CDR2 SFDVKD. A remark on this clonotype: The antigen is unknown.

The material sequenced was blood, either unsorted or a sorted T cell fraction (not recorded which). The sequence derives from a male donor with ankylosing spondylitis. This chain joins TRBV24-1 and TRBJ1-3, with unresolved D. In DNA form, the CDR3 reads TGTGCCACCAGTGAACCAGACGGTATCTCTGGAAACACCATATATTTT. Translated: CATSEPDGISGNTIYF.